This TCR beta chain was captured in a study of response to subunit inactivated influenza vaccine. Study-wide findings and caveats: It was suggested by the authors that few new T cells are recruited by each seasonal influenza vaccination.

TCRdb fed the RT-PCR reads into MiXCR, producing one record per CDR3 protein. In the table there are 500,000 or so distinct CDR3 sequences, 16% of which are singletons. This clonotype showed up just a few times. Its antigen is still unknown. V lost 0 bases, J lost 5 bases, and 12 bases lay in between. The CDR3 sequence is 14 residues long. The germline CDR1 and CDR2 sequences are SGHRS and YFSETQ. The V gene is TRBV5-1, the J gene TRBJ2-7, with D possibly being TRBD2 (7 bases). The source was CD4+ T cells sorted from PBMCs, collected around 25 months after vaccination. This clonotype originated in a man aged 50 to 75 who received an inactivated influenza vaccine. The CDR3 bases are TGCGCCAGCAGCTTGGAAGGGGGAGGGAACGAGCAGTACTTC. Translating gives CASSLEGGGNEQYF.